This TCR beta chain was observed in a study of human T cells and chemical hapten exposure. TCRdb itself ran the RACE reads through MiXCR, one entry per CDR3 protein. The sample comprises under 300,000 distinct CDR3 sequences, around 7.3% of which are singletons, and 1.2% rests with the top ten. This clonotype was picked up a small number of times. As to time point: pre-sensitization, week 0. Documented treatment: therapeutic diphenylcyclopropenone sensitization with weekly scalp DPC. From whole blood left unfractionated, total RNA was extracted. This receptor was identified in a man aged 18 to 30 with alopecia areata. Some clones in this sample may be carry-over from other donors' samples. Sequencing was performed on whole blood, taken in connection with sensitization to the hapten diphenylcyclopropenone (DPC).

CDR3 loop: CAISADRGDTSTDTQYF. The CDR3 DNA reads TGTGCCATCAGTGCCGACAGGGGGGACACTAGCACAGATACGCAGTATTTT. The rearrangement joins TRBV10-3 to TRBJ2-3; 9 bases agree with TRBD1. The germline V gene has CDR1 ENHRY and CDR2 SYGVKD. V shed 4 bases, J shed 0 bases, and the junction held 8 bases outside the gene matches. The CDR3 spans 17 residues.